The present entry profiles one T cell receptor (beta chain) with its context. Per germline, CDR1 LGHNA and CDR2 YNFKEQ. The CDR3 covers 16 residues. Deletions cut 0 bases from V and 1 base from J, with 12 bases between. Time point noted: after neoadjuvant nivolumab, at surgical resection. Patients were newly diagnosed with stage II-IVA oral cavity squamous cell carcinoma without prior systemic or radiation treatment. Cohort: HPV-negative, locally advanced oral cavity squamous cell carcinoma patients. PBMCs were not maintained or expanded in culture before analysis. Blood libraries mostly used roughly 440 ng genomic DNA, six replicates each. TCRdb's table, derived via immunoSEQ multiplex PCR, lists solely in-frame clones and lacks some. Here the sample spans over 60,000 clones, less than 90% being singletons. These data are taken from a study of neoadjuvant anti-PD-1 for oral cavity cancer.

This clonotype originated in a person aged 35 to 85 with oral cavity squamous cell carcinoma. This sample comprised PBMCs, obtained after nivolumab (anti-PD-1) treatment. The chain employs TRBV4-2 and TRBJ1-2; the D is unclear. The CDR3 DNA is TGTGCCAGCAGCCAAGAAGGGATCGGTGATAACTATGGCTACACCTTC. Translation: CASSQEGIGDNYGYTF.